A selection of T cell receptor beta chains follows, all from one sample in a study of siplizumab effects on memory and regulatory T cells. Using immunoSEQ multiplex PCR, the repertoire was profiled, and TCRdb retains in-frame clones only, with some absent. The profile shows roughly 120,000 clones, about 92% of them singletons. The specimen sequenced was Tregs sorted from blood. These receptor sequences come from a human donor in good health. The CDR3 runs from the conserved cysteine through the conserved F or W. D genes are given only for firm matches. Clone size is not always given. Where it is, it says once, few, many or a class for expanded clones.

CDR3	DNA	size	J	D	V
CASSADSFGNTIYF	TGTGCCAGCAGCGCGGACAGTTTTGGAAACACCATATATTTT	.	TRBJ1-3	.	TRBV9
CASSPTATYEQYF	TGTGCCAGCAGCCCGACAGCAACCTACGAGCAGTACTTC	.	TRBJ2-7	.	TRBV16
CASSLGGRGQYEQYF	TGTGCCAGCAGCCTCGGCGGCAGGGGGCAATACGAGCAGTACTTC	.	TRBJ2-7	TRBD1	TRBV7-2
CASSKIHPTQYNEQFF	TGTGCCAGCAGCAAAATACACCCGACGCAATACAATGAGCAGTTCTTC	once	TRBJ2-1	.	TRBV5-6
CASSYVGGKQPQHF	TGTGCCAGCAGTTACGTGGGAGGGAAACAGCCCCAGCATTTT	few	TRBJ1-5	.	TRBV6-5
CAGLLAGVPDTQYF	TGTGCCGGTCTACTAGCGGGAGTCCCAGATACGCAGTATTTT	.	TRBJ2-3	TRBD2	TRBV30
CASSWDDSGNTIYF	TGCGCCAGCAGCTGGGACGACTCTGGAAACACCATATATTTT	.	TRBJ1-3	.	TRBV5-1
CASSFGTGGSSYEQYF	TGTGCCAGCAGCTTCGGGACAGGGGGTTCCTCCTACGAGCAGTACTTC	.	TRBJ2-7	TRBD1	TRBV5-4
CASSRSGSFDEQYF	TGTGCCAGCTCACGTAGCGGGAGCTTTGACGAGCAGTACTTC	.	TRBJ2-7	TRBD2	TRBV18
CTSSQDGTTSTDTQYF	TGCACCAGCAGCCAAGATGGGACTACTAGCACAGATACGCAGTATTTT	.	TRBJ2-3	.	TRBV1
CASSSRLAGEADTQYF	TGTGCCAGCAGCTCCCGACTAGCGGGAGAGGCAGATACGCAGTATTTT	.	TRBJ2-3	TRBD2	TRBV5-5
CSVGKDYEQYF	TGCAGCGTTGGAAAGGATTACGAGCAGTACTTC	.	TRBJ2-7	.	TRBV29-1
CASGWGPTEAFF	TGTGCCAGCGGATGGGGGCCCACTGAAGCTTTCTTT	.	TRBJ1-1	.	TRBV7-9
CAISLAGNTDTQYF	TGTGCCATCTCACTAGCGGGAAACACAGATACGCAGTATTTT	.	TRBJ2-3	TRBD2	TRBV6-1
CASSLGLPSSGNTIYF	TGTGCCAGCAGCTTGGGATTGCCGAGCTCTGGAAACACCATATATTTT	.	TRBJ1-3	.	TRBV5-4
CASSLGPGHVSGELFF	TGTGCCAGCAGCTTAGGCCCGGGCCATGTCTCCGGGGAGCTGTTTTTT	.	TRBJ2-2	.	TRBV7-2
CASSPRGGVNEQFF	TGTGCCAGCAGCCCGCGGGGGGGCGTTAATGAGCAGTTCTTC	.	TRBJ2-1	TRBD2	TRBV4-2
CASSLESLRGSPLHF	TGCGCCAGCAGCTTGGAATCCCTGCGCGGCTCACCCCTCCACTTT	.	TRBJ1-6	.	TRBV5-1
CASSDTGLAANEQYF	TGTGCCAGCAGTGACACCGGCCTAGCGGCTAACGAGCAGTACTTC	few	TRBJ2-7	TRBD2	TRBV25-1
CASSLTRQNTEAFF	TGCGCCAGCAGCTTGACCCGACAGAACACTGAAGCTTTCTTT	.	TRBJ1-1	.	TRBV5-1
CSAKRNTEAFF	TGCAGTGCTAAAAGGAACACTGAAGCTTTCTTT	few	TRBJ1-1	.	TRBV20-1
CSANRISAQHF	TGCAGTGCTAATCGGATCTCGGCCCAGCATTTT	.	TRBJ1-5	.	TRBV20-1
CASSRQGVEPQHF	TGTGCCAGCTCACGACAGGGGGTAGAGCCCCAGCATTTT	.	TRBJ1-5	TRBD1	TRBV18
CASRDPADSSYEQYF	TGTGCCAGCAGAGACCCGGCGGACAGCTCCTACGAGCAGTACTTC	.	TRBJ2-7	.	TRBV2
CASSPSVLEYEQYF	TGTGCCAGCAGCCCCTCTGTACTAGAGTACGAGCAGTACTTC	.	TRBJ2-7	.	TRBV6-6
CASSYGPGATGELFF	TGTGCCAGCAGCTATGGACCAGGCGCTACCGGGGAGCTGTTTTTT	.	TRBJ2-2	.	TRBV7-9
CASSWTGTGSYEQYF	TGTGCCAGCAGTTGGACCGGGACAGGGTCCTACGAGCAGTACTTC	.	TRBJ2-7	TRBD1	TRBV27
CASSYKVGGAYEQYF	TGTGCCAGCAGTTACAAGGTCGGGGGGGCTTACGAGCAGTACTTC	.	TRBJ2-7	TRBD2	TRBV6-6
CASSSGTGVQPQHF	TGTGCCAGCAGTTCCGGGACAGGGGTTCAGCCCCAGCATTTT	few	TRBJ1-5	TRBD1	TRBV7-9
CASSYRGGNSNQPQHF	TGTGCCAGCAGTTACCGCGGCGGGAATAGCAATCAGCCCCAGCATTTT	.	TRBJ1-5	.	TRBV6-6
CASSLALAGGSLETQYF	TGCGCCAGCAGCTTGGCACTAGCGGGAGGAAGCTTGGAGACCCAGTACTTC	.	TRBJ2-5	TRBD2	TRBV5-1
CASSFFGYEQYF	TGTGCCAGCAGCTTTTTCGGCTACGAGCAGTACTTC	.	TRBJ2-7	.	TRBV11-2
CASSLSRGSYNEQFF	TGTGCCAGCAGCTTAAGTCGGGGCTCGTACAATGAGCAGTTCTTC	.	TRBJ2-1	.	TRBV5-4
CASGGQTYEQYF	TGTGCCAGCGGGGGACAGACCTACGAGCAGTACTTC	.	TRBJ2-7	TRBD1	TRBV2
CASSFDDWGKLFF	TGTGCCAGCAGCTTCGACGACTGGGGAAAACTGTTTTTT	once	TRBJ1-4	.	TRBV5-6
CASSLALGQSYGYTF	TGTGCCAGCAGCTTGGCCCTGGGACAGAGTTATGGCTACACCTTC	.	TRBJ1-2	TRBD1	TRBV5-4
CASSLGRNTGELFF	TGTGCCAGCAGCTTAGGTCGGAACACCGGGGAGCTGTTTTTT	.	TRBJ2-2	.	TRBV7-9
CASSTPGGIGTQYF	TGTGCCAGTAGTACGCCCGGGGGTATAGGGACCCAGTACTTC	.	TRBJ2-5	.	TRBV19
CASSTGTANYGYTF	TGTGCCAGCAGCACCGGGACAGCCAACTATGGCTACACCTTC	.	TRBJ1-2	TRBD1	TRBV7-9
CASGQQWGNTEAFF	TGTGCCAGCGGCCAACAGTGGGGGAACACTGAAGCTTTCTTT	once	TRBJ1-1	.	TRBV5-4
CASSYGQGNIDGYTF	TGTGCCAGCAGTTACGGACAGGGTAATATCGATGGCTACACCTTC	.	TRBJ1-2	TRBD1	TRBV6-5
CAWSPTTKTQYF	TGTGCCTGGAGTCCAACGACGAAGACCCAGTACTTC	.	TRBJ2-5	.	TRBV30
CASSHPRGEVYSYNEQFF	TGCGCCAGCAGCCACCCCAGGGGGGAGGTATACTCCTACAATGAGCAGTTCTTC	.	TRBJ2-1	.	TRBV4-1
CSVMGRGRELFF	TGCAGCGTTATGGGACGGGGACGGGAACTGTTTTTT	.	TRBJ1-4	.	TRBV29-1
CASSLGRERGYTF	TGCGCCAGCAGCTTGGGAAGGGAACGCGGCTACACCTTC	.	TRBJ1-2	.	TRBV5-1
CASSLRGASYEQYF	TGTGCCAGCAGCTTACGGGGCGCGAGCTACGAGCAGTACTTC	.	TRBJ2-7	.	TRBV5-4
CASLPRLGSYEQYF	TGTGCCAGCCTACCACGGCTGGGCTCCTACGAGCAGTACTTC	once	TRBJ2-7	.	TRBV6-1
CASSPSPGDIQYF	TGTGCCAGCAGCCCGAGCCCGGGGGACATTCAGTACTTC	.	TRBJ2-4	.	TRBV7-2
CASSETIAGKETQYF	TGTGCCAGCAGTGAAACTATAGCGGGGAAAGAGACCCAGTACTTC	.	TRBJ2-5	TRBD2	TRBV6-1
CASSVDGGAGSPLHF	TGTGCCAGCAGCGTAGATGGGGGGGCCGGATCACCCCTCCACTTT	.	TRBJ1-6	.	TRBV9
CASSPGVSYGYTF	TGTGCCAGCAGCCCAGGGGTGTCCTATGGCTACACCTTC	.	TRBJ1-2	.	TRBV5-4
CASSVLDRTNVNYGYTF	TGTGCCAGCAGCGTACTAGACAGGACTAATGTTAACTATGGCTACACCTTC	.	TRBJ1-2	.	TRBV9
CASSAFSGLAGEQFF	TGTGCCAGTAGTGCCTTCTCAGGACTAGCGGGTGAGCAGTTCTTC	.	TRBJ2-1	TRBD2	TRBV19
CASSRGDGYGYTF	TGTGCCAGTAGTAGGGGGGACGGGTACGGCTACACCTTC	.	TRBJ1-2	.	TRBV19
CASSLAVGARETQYF	TGTGCCAGCAGCTTAGCCGTGGGGGCCCGGGAGACCCAGTACTTC	.	TRBJ2-5	.	TRBV7-7
CSVEGLDDEQFF	TGCAGCGTTGAGGGACTAGATGATGAGCAGTTCTTC	.	TRBJ2-1	TRBD2	TRBV29-1
CASSEGGPYEQYF	TGTGCCAGCAGTGAAGGGGGTCCTTACGAGCAGTACTTC	.	TRBJ2-7	.	TRBV2
CASSIGQAAPGANVLTF	TGTGCCAGTAGTATAGGGCAGGCCGCCCCTGGGGCCAACGTCCTGACTTTC	.	TRBJ2-6	.	TRBV19
CASSSWTRSQETQYF	TGTGCCAGCAGTTCTTGGACAAGGTCGCAAGAGACCCAGTACTTC	once	TRBJ2-5	.	TRBV6-9
CAIKGRGVSSYNEQFF	TGTGCCATCAAGGGGCGGGGGGTTTCCTCCTACAATGAGCAGTTCTTC	.	TRBJ2-1	TRBD2	TRBV10-3